This T cell receptor (beta chain) was observed in a study of patients and donors after allogeneic stem cell transplantation. TCRdb processed the RT-PCR reads anew with MiXCR; each CDR3 protein has one entry. In the table there are fewer than 75,000 distinct CDR3 sequences, 10% to 15% of which are singletons. The V gene's germline CDR1 is MNHNY and CDR2 SVGAGI (reference sequence). J was trimmed by 7 bases and V by 0 bases; bases with no gene match: 5. This CDR3 spans 16 amino acids. Sequencing was carried out using blood, either unsorted or a sorted T cell fraction (not recorded which). This chain connects TRBV6-6 to TRBJ2-1; the match to TRBD2 covers 11 bases. The sequence came from a human donor who was either an allogeneic HSCT recipient or a stem cell or donor lymphocyte infusion donor (not recorded which). It is not recorded whose cells these are; they may come from a transplant donor. The CDR3 sequence is CASSYSVAGGGNEQFF. The DNA for the CDR3 is TGTGCCAGCAGTTACTCAGTAGCGGGAGGGGGAAATGAGCAGTTCTTC.